This record covers a single TCR beta chain. Its target is unknown. This record belongs to a study of shared clonotypes between healthy human individuals. Each replicate PCR on the sorted subsets used 200 to 250 ng DNA (around 30,000 T cell genomes). The table came from immunoSEQ multiplex PCR; TCRdb's copy has only in-frame clones and leaves some out. The sample contains roughly 2,500,000 clones, 93% of which appear only once. Findings and caveats of the study: It was the non-shared clonotypes that had lower generation probabilities than clonotypes shared by all four donors. The small donor group covered limited genetic and exposure diversity.

Trimming cost V 3 bases and J 3 bases, with 12 bases left between them. This CDR3 region has 14 residues. Looked up from germline, CDR1 is MNHNS and CDR2 is SASEGT. The sequence derives from a man between 18 and 35 years old in good health. Some clones in this sample may be carry-over from other donors' samples. The chain is built from TRBV6-1 and TRBJ2-7; TRBD1 is a possible D gene (6 bases). The sequencing input was naive CD4+ T cells from PBMCs. Subset denoted: CD45RA+ positively selected. The CDR3 nucleotides read TGTGCCAGCAGTGAGGGGGACACACTCTACGAGCAGTACTTC. This translates into CASSEGDTLYEQYF.